The rows below give T cell receptor beta chains drawn from one sample of a study of shared clonotypes between healthy human individuals. Produced via immunoSEQ multiplex PCR; TCRdb's table is partial and in-frame only. Of fewer than 2.5 million clones listed, more than 85% were seen once; the top ten hold about 0.39%. Sample: naive CD4+ T cells from PBMCs. The receptor source for this set is a man aged 18 to 29 in good health. Some clones in this sample may be carry-over from other donors' samples. CDR3s include the opening cysteine and the closing phenylalanine or tryptophan.

V gene: TRBV7-8
J gene: TRBJ2-7
CDR3 protein: CASSLLAGGPHEQYF

V gene: TRBV11-3
J gene: TRBJ2-7
CDR3 protein: CASSPRGGNSYEQYF

V gene: TRBV2
J gene: TRBJ2-7
CDR3 protein: CASWGQRNYEQYF

V gene: TRBV19
J gene: TRBJ1-4
CDR3 protein: CASNRGPSTNEKLFF

V gene: TRBV11-2
J gene: TRBJ2-3
CDR3 protein: CASSLLAGVRDTQYF

V gene: TRBV5-1
J gene: TRBJ2-3
CDR3 protein: CASSYLGSSGIDTQYF

V gene: TRBV19
J gene: TRBJ1-5
CDR3 protein: CASTDLAGYNQPQHF

V gene: TRBV2
J gene: TRBJ2-7
CDR3 protein: CASSRQGHEQYF

V gene: TRBV11-1
J gene: TRBJ2-7
CDR3 protein: CASSFFRLAVWTYEQYF

V gene: TRBV18
J gene: TRBJ1-6
CDR3 protein: CASSQSVSSVYNSPLHF

V gene: TRBV9
J gene: TRBJ1-1
CDR3 protein: CASSPHLNTEAFF

V gene: TRBV9
J gene: TRBJ1-2
CDR3 protein: CASSVGDEDDYTF

V gene: TRBV21-1
J gene: TRBJ2-7
CDR3 protein: CASSKERGLYEQYF

V gene: TRBV7-9
J gene: TRBJ2-3
CDR3 protein: CASSLEGLAGGRDTQYF

V gene: TRBV7-9
J gene: TRBJ2-1
CDR3 protein: CASSPSSQEQFF

V gene: TRBV6-5
J gene: TRBJ1-2
CDR3 protein: CASSYSQGFYGYTF

V gene: TRBV28
J gene: TRBJ2-7
CDR3 protein: CASSLDDRAEQYF

V gene: TRBV14
J gene: TRBJ1-1
CDR3 protein: CASSPPPGQEAEAFF

V gene: TRBV30
J gene: TRBJ1-1
CDR3 protein: CARKVPQGVEAFF

V gene: TRBV6-6
J gene: TRBJ1-2
CDR3 protein: CASSYSFRTARGYTF